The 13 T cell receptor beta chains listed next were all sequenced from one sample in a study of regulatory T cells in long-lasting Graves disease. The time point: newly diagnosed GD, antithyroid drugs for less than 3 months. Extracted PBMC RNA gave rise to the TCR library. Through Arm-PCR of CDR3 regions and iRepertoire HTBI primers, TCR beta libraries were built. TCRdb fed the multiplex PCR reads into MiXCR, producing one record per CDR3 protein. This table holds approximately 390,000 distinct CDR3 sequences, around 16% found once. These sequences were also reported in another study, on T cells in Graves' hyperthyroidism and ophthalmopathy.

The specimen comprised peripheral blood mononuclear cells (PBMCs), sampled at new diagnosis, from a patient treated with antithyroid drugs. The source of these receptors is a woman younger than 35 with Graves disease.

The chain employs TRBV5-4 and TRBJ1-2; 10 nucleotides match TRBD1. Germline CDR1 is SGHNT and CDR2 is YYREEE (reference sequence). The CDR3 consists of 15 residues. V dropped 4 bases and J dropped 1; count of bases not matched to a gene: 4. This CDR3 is CASSRDRGRNYGYTF. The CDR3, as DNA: TGTGCCAGCAGCCGGGACAGGGGTCGTAACTATGGCTACACCTTC.

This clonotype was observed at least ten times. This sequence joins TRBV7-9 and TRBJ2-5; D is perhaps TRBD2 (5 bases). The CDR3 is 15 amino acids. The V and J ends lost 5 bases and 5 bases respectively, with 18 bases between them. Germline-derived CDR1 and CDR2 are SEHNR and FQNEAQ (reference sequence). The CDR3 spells CASSRREAVGETQYF. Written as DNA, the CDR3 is TGTGCCAGCAGCCGCCGCGAAGCGGTTGGGGAGACCCAGTACTTC.

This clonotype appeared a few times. CDR3 residues: CASSQVGGQTDTQYF. The CDR3 nucleotides are TGCGCCAGCAGCCAAGTCGGGGGGCAAACAGATACGCAGTATTTT. The V and J genes are TRBV5-1 and TRBJ2-3, with D perhaps matching TRBD2 (7 bases). This CDR3 is 15 amino acids long. V dropped 4 bases and J dropped 3 bases, with 15 bases sitting between them. In germline, CDR1 is SGHRS, CDR2 YFSETQ.

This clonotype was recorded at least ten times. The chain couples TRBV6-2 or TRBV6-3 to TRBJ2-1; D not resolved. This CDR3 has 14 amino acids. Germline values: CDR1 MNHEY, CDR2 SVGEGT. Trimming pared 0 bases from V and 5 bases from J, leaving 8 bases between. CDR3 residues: CASSYSPTHNEQFF. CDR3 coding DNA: TGTGCCAGCAGTTACTCCCCCACTCACAATGAGCAGTTCTTC.

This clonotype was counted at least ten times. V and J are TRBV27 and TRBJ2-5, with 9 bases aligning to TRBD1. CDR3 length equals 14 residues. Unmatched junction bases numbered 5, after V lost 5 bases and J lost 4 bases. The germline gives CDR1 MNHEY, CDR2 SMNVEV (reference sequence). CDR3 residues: CASSAQGAGETQYF. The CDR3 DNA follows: TGTGCCAGCAGTGCACAGGGGGCAGGAGAGACCCAGTACTTC.

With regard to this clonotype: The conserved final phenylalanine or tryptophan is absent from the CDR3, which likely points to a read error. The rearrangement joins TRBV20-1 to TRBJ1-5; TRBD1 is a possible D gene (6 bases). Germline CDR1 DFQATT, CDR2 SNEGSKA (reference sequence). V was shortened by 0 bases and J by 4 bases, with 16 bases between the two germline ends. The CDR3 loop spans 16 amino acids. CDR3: CSARESGPTGNQPQHL. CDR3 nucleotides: TGCAGTGCTAGAGAATCAGGCCCTACAGGGAATCAGCCCCAGCATCTT.

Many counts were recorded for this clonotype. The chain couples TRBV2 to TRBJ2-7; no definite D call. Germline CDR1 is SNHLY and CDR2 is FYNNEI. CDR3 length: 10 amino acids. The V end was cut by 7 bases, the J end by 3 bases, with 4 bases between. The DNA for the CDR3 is TGTGCCAGCAACGGCTACGAGCAGTACTTC. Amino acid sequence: CASNGYEQYF.

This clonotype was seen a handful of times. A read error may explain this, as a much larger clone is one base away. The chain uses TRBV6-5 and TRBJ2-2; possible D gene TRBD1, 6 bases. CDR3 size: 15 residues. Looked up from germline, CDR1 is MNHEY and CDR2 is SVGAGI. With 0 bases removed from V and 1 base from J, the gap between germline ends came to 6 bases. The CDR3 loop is CASSYSRGNTGELFF. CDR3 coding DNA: TGTGCCAGCAGTTACTCCAGGGGGAACACCGGGGAGCTGTTTTTT.

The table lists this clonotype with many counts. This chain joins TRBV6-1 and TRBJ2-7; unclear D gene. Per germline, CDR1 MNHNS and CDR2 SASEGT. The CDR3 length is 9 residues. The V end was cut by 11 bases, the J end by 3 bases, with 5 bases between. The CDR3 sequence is CADHYEQYF. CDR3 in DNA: TGTGCCGATCACTACGAGCAGTACTTC.

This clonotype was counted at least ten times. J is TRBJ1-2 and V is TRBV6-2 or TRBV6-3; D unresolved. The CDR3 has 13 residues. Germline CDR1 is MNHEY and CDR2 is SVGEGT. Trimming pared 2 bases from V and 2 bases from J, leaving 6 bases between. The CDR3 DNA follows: TGTGCCAGCAGTTACGAGAGAAACTATGGCTACACCTTC. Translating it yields CASSYERNYGYTF.

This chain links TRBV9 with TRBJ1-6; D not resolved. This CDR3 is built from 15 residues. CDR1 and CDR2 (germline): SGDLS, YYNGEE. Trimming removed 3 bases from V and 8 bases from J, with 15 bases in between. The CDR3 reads CASSDTGRVDSPLHF. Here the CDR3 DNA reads TGTGCCAGCAGCGATACGGGGAGGGTGGATTCACCCCTCCACTTT.

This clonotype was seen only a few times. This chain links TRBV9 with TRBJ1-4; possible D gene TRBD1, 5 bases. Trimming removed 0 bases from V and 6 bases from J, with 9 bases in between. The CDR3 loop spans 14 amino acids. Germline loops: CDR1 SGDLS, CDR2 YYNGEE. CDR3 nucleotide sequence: TGTGCCAGCAGCGTAGAGGCGGGGGATGAAAAACTGTTTTTT. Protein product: CASSVEAGDEKLFF. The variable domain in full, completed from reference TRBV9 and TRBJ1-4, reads DSGVTQTPKHLITATGQRVTLRCSPRSGDLSVYWYQQSLDQGLQFLIQYYNGEERAKGNILERFSAQQFPDLHSELNLSSLELGDSALYFCASSVEAGDEKLFFGSGTQLSVL.

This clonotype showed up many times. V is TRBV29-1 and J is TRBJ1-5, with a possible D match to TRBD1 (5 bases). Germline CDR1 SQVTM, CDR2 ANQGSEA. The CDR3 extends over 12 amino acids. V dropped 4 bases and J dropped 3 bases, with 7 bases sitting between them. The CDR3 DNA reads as TGCAGCGTTGCTGGGGCCAATCAGCCCCAGCATTTT. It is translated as CSVAGANQPQHF. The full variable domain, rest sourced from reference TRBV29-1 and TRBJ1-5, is SAVISQKPSRDICQRGTSLTIQCQVDSQVTMMFWYRQQPGQSLTLIATANQGSEATYESGFVIDKFPISRPNLTFSTLTVSNMSPEDSSIYLCSVAGANQPQHFGDGTRLSIL.